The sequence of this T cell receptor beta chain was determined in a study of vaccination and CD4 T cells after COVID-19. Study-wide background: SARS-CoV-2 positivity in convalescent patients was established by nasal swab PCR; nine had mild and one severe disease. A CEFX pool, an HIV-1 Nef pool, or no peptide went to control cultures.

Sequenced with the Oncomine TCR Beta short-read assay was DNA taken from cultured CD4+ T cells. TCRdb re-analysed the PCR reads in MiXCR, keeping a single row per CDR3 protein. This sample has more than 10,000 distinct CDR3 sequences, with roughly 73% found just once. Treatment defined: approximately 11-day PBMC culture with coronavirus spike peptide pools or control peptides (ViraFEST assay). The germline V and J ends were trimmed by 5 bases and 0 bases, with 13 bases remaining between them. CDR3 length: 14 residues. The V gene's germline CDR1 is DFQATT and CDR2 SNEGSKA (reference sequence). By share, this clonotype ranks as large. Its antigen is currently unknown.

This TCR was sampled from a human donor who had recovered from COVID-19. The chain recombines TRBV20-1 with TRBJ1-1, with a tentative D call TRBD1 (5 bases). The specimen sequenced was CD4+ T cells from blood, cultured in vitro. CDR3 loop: CSAPRQTLNTEAFF. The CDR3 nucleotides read TGCAGTGCTCCCCGACAGACTCTGAACACTGAAGCTTTCTTT.